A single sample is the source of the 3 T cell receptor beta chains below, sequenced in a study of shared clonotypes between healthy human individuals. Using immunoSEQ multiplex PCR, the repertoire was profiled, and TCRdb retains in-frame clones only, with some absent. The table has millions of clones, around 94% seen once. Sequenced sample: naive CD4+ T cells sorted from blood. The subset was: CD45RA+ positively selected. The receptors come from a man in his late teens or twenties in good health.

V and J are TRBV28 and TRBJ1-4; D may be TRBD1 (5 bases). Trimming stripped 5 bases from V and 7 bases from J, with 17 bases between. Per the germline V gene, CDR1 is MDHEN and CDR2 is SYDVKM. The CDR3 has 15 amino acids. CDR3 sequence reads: CASSAPGTGTEKLFF. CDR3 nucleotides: TGTGCCAGCAGTGCCCCCGGGACCGGGACTGAAAAACTGTTTTTT.

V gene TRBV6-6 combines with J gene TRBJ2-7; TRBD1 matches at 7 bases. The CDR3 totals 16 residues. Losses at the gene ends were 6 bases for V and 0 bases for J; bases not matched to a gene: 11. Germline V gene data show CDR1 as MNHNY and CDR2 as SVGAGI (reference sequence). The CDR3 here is CASRPGQAELSYEQYF. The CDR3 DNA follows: TGTGCCAGCAGACCCGGACAGGCCGAGCTCTCCTACGAGCAGTACTTC.

The CDR3 nucleotides read TGCGCCAGCAGCCAAGAGAGGGACAGCAATGAAAAACTGTTTTTT. Amino acid sequence: CASSQERDSNEKLFF. The chain uses TRBV4-1 and TRBJ1-4, with TRBD1 identical over 7 bases. Germline CDR1 and CDR2: MGHRA and YSYEKL. This CDR3 contains 15 residues. V shed 0 bases, J shed 5 bases, and the junction held 3 bases outside the gene matches.